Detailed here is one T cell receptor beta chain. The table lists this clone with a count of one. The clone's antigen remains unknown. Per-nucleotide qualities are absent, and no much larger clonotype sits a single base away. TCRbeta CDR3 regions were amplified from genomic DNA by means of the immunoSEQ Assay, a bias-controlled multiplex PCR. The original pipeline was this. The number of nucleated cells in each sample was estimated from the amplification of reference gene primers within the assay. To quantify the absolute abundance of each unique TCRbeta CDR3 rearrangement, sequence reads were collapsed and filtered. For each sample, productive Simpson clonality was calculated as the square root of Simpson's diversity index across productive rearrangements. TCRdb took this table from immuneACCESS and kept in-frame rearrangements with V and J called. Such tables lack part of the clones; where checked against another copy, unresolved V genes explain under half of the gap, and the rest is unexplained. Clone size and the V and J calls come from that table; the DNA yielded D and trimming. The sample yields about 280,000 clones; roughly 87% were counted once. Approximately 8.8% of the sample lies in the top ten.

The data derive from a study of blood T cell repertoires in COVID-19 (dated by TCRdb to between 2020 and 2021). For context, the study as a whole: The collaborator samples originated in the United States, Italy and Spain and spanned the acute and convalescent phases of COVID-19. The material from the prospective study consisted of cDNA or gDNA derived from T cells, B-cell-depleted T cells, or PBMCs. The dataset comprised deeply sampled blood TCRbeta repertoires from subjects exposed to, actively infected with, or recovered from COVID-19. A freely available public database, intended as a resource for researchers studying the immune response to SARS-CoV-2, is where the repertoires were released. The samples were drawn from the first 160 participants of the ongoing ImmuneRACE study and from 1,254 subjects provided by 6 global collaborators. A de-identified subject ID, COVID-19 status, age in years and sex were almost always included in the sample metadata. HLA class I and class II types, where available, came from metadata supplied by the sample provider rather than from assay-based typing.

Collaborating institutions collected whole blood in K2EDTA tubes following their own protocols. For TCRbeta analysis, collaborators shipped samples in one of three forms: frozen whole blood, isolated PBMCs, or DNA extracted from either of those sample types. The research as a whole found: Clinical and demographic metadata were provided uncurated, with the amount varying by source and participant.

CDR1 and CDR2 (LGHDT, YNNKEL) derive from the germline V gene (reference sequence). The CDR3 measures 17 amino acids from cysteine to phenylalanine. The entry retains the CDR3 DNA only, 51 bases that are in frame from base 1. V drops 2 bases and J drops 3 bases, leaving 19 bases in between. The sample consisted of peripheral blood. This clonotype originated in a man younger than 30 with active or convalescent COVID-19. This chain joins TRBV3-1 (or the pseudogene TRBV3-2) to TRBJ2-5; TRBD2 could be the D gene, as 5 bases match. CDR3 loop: CASSQSRLRVREETQYF. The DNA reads TGTGCCAGCAGCCAATCCCGTTTGCGGGTTAGGGAAGAGACCCAGTACTTC.